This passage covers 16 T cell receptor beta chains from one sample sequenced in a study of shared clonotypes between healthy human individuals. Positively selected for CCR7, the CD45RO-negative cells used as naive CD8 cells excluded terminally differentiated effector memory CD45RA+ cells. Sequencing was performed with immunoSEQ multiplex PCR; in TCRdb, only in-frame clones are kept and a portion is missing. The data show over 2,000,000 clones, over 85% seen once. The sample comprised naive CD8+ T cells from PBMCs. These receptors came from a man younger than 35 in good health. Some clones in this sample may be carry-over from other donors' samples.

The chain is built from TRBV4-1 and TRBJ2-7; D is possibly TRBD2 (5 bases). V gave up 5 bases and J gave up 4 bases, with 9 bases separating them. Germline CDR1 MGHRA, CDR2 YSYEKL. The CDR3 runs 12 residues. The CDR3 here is CASSGGGYEQYF. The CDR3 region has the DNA TGCGCCAGCAGCGGAGGTGGGTACGAGCAGTACTTC.

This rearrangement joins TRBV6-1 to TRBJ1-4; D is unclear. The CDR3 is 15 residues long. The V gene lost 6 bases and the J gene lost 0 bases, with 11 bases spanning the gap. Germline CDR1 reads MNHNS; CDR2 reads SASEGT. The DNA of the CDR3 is TGTGCCAGCAGGTTACTCGCCTCAACTAATGAAAAACTGTTTTTT. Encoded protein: CASRLLASTNEKLFF.

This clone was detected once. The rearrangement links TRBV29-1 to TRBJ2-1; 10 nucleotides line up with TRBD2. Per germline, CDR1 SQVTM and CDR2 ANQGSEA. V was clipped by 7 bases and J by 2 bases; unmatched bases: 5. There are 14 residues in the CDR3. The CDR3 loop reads CSAGGLATYNEQFF. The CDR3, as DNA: TGCAGCGCCGGGGGACTAGCGACCTACAATGAGCAGTTCTTC.

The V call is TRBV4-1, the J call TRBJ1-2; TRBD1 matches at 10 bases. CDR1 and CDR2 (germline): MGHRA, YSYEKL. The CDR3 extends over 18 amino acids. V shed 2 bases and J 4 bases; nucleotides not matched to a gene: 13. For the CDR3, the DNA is TGCGCCAGCAGCCAACCCCCCTCCCCGGGGACAGGGGTCTATGGCTACACCTTC. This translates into CASSQPPSPGTGVYGYTF.

The CDR3, as DNA: TGTGCCAGCAGCGGGCTCTCTTCCTACGAGCAGTACTTC. This translates into CASSGLSSYEQYF. The J gene is TRBJ2-7, the V gene TRBV9, with no clear D. The V end lost 3 bases, the J end lost 1 base, and 8 bases lay between the germline ends. Per germline, CDR1 SGDLS and CDR2 YYNGEE. This CDR3 region has 13 residues.

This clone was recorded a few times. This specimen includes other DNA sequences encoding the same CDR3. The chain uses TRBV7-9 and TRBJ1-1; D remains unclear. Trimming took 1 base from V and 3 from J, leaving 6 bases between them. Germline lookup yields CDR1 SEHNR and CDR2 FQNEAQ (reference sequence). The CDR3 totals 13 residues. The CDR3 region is CASSLVRDTEAFF. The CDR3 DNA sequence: TGTGCCAGCAGCTTAGTGAGGGACACTGAAGCTTTCTTT.

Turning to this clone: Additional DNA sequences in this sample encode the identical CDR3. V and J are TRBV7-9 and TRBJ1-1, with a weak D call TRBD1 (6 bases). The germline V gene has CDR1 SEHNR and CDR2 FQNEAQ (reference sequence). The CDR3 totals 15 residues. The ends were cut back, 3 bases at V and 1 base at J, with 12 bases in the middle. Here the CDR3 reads CASSLLTGTNTEAFF. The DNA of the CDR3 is TGTGCCAGCAGCTTGCTCACAGGGACGAACACTGAAGCTTTCTTT.

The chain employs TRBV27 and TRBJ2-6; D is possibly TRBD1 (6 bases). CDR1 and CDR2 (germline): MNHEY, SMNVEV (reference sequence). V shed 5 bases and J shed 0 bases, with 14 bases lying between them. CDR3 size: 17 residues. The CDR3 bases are TGTGCCAGCAGTCCGACGGACAGCACCTCTGGGGCCAACGTCCTGACTTTC. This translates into CASSPTDSTSGANVLTF.

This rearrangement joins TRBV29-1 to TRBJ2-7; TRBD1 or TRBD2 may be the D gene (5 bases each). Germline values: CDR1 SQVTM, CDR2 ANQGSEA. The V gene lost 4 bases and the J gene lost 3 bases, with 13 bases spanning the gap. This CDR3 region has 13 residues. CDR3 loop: CSVGWGGGYEQYF. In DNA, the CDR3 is TGCAGCGTTGGTTGGGGTGGGGGCTACGAGCAGTACTTC.

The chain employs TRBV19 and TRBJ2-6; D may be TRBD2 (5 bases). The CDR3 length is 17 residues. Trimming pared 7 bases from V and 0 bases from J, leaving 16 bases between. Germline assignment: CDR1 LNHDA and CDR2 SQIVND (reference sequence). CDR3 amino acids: CASTPGSTLSGANVLTF. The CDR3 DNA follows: TGTGCCAGTACCCCGGGGAGCACGCTCTCTGGGGCCAACGTCCTGACTTTC.

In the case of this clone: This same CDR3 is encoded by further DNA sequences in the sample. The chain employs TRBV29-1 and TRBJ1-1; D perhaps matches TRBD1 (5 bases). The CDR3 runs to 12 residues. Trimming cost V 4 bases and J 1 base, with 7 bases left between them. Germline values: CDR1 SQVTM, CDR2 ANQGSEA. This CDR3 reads CSVVGGNTEAFF. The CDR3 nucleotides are TGCAGCGTTGTGGGGGGGAACACTGAAGCTTTCTTT.

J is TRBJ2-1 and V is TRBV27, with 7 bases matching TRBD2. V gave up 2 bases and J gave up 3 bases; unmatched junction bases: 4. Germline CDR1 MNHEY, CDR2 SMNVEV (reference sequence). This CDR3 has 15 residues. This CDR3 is CASSLMPSGYNEQFF. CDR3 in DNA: TGTGCCAGCAGTTTAATGCCTAGCGGCTACAATGAGCAGTTCTTC.

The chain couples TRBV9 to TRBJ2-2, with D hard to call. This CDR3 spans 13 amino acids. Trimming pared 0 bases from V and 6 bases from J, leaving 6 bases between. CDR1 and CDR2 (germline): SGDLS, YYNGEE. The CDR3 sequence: CASSVGPSGELFF. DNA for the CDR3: TGTGCCAGCAGCGTAGGGCCATCCGGGGAGCTGTTTTTT.

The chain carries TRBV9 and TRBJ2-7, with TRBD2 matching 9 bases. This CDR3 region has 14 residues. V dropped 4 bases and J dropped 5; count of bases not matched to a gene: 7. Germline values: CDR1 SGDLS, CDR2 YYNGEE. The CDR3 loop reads CASSLIAGAHEQYF. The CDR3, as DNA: TGTGCCAGCAGCCTAATAGCGGGAGCCCACGAGCAGTACTTC.

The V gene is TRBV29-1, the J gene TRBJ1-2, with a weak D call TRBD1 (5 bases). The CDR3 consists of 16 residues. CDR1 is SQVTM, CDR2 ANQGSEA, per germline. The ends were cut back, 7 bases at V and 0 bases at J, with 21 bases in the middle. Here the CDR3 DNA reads TGCAGCGGTACCGGGGGAGGCGGGGCAGCTAACTATGGCTACACCTTC. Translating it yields CSGTGGGGAANYGYTF.

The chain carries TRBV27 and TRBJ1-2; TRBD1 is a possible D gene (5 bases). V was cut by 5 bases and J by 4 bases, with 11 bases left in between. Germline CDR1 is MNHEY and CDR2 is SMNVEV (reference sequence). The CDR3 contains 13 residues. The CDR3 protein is CASSPSGTYGYTF. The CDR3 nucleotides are TGTGCCAGCAGTCCCTCAGGGACCTATGGCTACACCTTC.